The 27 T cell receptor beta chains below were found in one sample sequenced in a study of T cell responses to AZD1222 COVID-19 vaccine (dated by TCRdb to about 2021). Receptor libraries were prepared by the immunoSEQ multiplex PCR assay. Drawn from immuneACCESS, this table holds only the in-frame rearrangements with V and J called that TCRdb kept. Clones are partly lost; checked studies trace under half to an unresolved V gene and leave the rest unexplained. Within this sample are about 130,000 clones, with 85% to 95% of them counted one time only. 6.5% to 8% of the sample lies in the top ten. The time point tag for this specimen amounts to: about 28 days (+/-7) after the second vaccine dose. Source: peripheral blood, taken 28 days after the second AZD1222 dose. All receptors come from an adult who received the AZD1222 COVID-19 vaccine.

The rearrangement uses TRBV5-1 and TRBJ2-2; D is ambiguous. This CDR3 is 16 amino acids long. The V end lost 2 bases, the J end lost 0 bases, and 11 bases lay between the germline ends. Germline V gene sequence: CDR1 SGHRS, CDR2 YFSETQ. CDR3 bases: TGCGCCAGCAGCTTACCCAATCGGACGAACACCGGGGAGCTGTTTTTT. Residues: CASSLPNRTNTGELFF. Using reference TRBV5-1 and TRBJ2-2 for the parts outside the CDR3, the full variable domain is KAGVTQTPRYLIKTRGQQVTLSCSPISGHRSVSWYQQTPGQGLQFLFEYFSETQRNKGNFPGRFSGRQFSNSRSEMNVSTLELGDSALYLCASSLPNRTNTGELFFGEGSRLTVL.

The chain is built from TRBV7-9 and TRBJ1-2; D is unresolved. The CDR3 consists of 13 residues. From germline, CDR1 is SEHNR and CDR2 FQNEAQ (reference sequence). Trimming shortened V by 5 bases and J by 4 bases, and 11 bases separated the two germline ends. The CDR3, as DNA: TGTGCCAGCAGCAAGTCAATAGTCTATGGCTACACCTTC. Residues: CASSKSIVYGYTF.

The CDR3 coding sequence is TGTGCCAGCACCGTGGGACTTGGGCATGGCTACACCTTC. It yields the protein CASTVGLGHGYTF. The chain couples TRBV7-8 to TRBJ1-2, with D perhaps matching TRBD1 (5 bases). The ends were cut back, 7 bases at V and 6 bases at J, with 15 bases in the middle. CDR1 is SGHVS, CDR2 FQNEAQ, per germline. There are 13 residues in the CDR3.

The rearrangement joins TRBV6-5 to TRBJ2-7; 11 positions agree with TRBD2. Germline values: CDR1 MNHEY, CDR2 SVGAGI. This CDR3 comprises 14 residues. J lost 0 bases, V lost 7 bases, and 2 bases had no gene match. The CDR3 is CASTGTSGSYEQYF. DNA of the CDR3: TGTGCCAGCACCGGGACTAGCGGCTCCTACGAGCAGTACTTC.

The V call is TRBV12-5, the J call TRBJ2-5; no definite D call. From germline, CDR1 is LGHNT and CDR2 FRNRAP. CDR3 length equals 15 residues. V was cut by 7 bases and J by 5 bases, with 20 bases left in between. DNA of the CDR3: TGTGCTAGTGCCAACGGAGCGACGGATGGGGAGACCCAGTACTTC. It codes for CASANGATDGETQYF.

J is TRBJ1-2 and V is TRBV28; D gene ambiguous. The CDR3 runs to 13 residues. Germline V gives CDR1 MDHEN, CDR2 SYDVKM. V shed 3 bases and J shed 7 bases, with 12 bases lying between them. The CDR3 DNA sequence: TGTGCCAGCAGTTTGGCCAGGTTAGGTGGCTACACCTTC. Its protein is CASSLARLGGYTF.

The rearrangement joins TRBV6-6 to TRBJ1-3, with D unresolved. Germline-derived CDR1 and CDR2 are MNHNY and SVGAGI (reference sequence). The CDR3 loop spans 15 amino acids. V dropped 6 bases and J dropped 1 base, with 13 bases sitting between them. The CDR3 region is CASSRSFLSGNTIYF. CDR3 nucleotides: TGTGCCAGCAGCCGCAGCTTTCTATCTGGAAACACCATATATTTT.

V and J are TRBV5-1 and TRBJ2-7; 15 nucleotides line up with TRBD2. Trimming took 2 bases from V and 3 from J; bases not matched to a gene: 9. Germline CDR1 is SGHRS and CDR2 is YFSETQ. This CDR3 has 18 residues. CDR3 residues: CASSLWTSGGARVYEQYF. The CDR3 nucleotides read TGCGCCAGCAGCTTATGGACTAGCGGGGGGGCTAGGGTCTACGAGCAGTACTTC. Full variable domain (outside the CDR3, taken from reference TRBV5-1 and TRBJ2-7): KAGVTQTPRYLIKTRGQQVTLSCSPISGHRSVSWYQQTPGQGLQFLFEYFSETQRNKGNFPGRFSGRQFSNSRSEMNVSTLELGDSALYLCASSLWTSGGARVYEQYFGPGTRLTVT.

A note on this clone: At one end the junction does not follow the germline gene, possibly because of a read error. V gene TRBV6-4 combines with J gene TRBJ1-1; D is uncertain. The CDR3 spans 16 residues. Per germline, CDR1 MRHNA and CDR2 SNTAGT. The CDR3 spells CASSDKGRVMNTEAFF. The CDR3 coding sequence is TGTGCCAGCAGTGATAAAGGGCGTGTCATGAATACTGAAGCTTTCTTT.

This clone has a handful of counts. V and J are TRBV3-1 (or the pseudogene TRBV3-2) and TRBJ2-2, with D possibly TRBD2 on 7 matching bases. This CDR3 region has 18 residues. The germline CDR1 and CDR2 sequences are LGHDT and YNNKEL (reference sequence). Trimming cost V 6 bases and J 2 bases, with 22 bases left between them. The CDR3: CASSRQVLGTINTGELFF. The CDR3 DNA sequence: TGTGCCAGCAGTAGACAGGTCCTCGGGACTATAAACACCGGGGAGCTGTTTTTT.

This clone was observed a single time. DNA of the CDR3: TGCGCCAGCAGCTTGGGAGTGAAAGAGACCCAGTACTTC. Protein sequence: CASSLGVKETQYF. The chain recombines TRBV5-1 with TRBJ2-5; no reliable D call. CDR3 length: 13 amino acids. Between the trimmed V and J ends, which lost 0 bases and 3 bases, there was a span of 6 bases. Germline lookup yields CDR1 SGHRS and CDR2 YFSETQ.

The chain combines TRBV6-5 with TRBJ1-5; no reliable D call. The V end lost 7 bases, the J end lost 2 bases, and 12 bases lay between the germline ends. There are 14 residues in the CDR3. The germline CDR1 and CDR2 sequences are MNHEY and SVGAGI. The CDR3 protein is CASTYGGGNQPQHF. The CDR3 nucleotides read TGTGCCAGCACCTACGGTGGGGGCAATCAGCCCCAGCATTTT.

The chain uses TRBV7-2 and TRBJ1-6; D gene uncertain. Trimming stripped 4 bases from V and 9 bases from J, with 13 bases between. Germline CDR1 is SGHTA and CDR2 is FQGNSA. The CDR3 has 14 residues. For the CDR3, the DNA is TGTGCCAGCAGCTCCCCCCCGACGCGTTCACCCCTCCACTTT. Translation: CASSSPPTRSPLHF.

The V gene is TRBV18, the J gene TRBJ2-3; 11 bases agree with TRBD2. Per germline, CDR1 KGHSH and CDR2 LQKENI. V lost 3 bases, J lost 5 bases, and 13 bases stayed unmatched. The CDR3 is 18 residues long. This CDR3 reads CASSPPSLAGGQKDTQYF. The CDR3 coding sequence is TGTGCCAGCTCACCGCCCTCTTTAGCGGGGGGGCAAAAAGATACGCAGTATTTT.

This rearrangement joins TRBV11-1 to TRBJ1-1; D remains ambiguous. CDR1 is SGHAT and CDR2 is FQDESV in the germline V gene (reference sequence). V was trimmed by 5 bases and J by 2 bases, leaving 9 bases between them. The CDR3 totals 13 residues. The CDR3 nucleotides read TGTGCCAGCAGCCCCCGATCCAACACTGAAGCTTTCTTT. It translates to CASSPRSNTEAFF.

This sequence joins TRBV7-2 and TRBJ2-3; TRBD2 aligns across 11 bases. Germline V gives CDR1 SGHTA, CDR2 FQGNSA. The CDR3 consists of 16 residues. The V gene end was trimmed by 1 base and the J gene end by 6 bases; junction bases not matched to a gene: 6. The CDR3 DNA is TGTGCCAGCAGCTTAGGTAGCGGGGGGGCAGACGATACGCAGTATTTT. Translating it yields CASSLGSGGADDTQYF.

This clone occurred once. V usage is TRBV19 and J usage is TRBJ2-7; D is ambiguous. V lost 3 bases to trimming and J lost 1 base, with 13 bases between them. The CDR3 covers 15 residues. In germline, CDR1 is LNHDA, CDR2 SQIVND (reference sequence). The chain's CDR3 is CASSISITASYEQYF. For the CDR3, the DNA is TGTGCCAGTAGTATTTCCATTACAGCGTCCTACGAGCAGTACTTC.

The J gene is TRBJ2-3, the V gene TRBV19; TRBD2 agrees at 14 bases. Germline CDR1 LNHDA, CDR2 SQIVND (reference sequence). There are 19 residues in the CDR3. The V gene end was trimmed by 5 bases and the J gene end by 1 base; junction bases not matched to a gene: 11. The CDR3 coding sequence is TGTGCCAGTAGTTTACCGGGACTAGCGGGGGCCCAGCGCACAGATACGCAGTATTTT. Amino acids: CASSLPGLAGAQRTDTQYF.

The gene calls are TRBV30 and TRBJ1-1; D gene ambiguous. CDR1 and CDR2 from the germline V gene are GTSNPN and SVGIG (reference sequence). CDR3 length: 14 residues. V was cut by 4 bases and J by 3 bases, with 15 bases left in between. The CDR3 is CAWMTRSMYTEAFF. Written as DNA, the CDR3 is TGTGCCTGGATGACCCGGAGCATGTACACTGAAGCTTTCTTT.

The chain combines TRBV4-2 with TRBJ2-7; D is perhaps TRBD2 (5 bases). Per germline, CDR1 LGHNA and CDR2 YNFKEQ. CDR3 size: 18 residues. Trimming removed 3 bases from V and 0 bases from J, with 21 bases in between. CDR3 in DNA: TGTGCCAGCAGCCACGCCCTTGGAGGTCCGGCGGGCTCCTACGAGCAGTACTTC. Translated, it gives CASSHALGGPAGSYEQYF.

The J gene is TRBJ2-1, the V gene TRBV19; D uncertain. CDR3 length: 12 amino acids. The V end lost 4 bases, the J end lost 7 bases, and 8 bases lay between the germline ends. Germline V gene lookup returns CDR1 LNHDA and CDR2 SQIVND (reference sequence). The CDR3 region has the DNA TGTGCCAGTAGTACTGGATGGAATGAGCAGTTCTTC. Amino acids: CASSTGWNEQFF.

Here the CDR3 reads CASSPEGGGNNYGYTF. The CDR3 DNA follows: TGTGCCAGCAGCCCAGAAGGCGGAGGGAATAACTATGGCTACACCTTC. The chain combines TRBV4-2 with TRBJ1-2, with D unclear. V was pared by 4 bases and J by 1 base, with 16 bases between. The CDR3 spans 16 residues. CDR1 and CDR2 from the germline V gene are LGHNA and YNFKEQ.

The DNA of the CDR3 is TGTGCCAGCAGCTCTGGGGGGACAGGGGGCTTCGGCTATGGCTACACCTTC. Its translation: CASSSGGTGGFGYGYTF. The rearrangement joins TRBV28 to TRBJ1-2; 12 positions match TRBD1. There are 17 residues in the CDR3. With 6 bases clipped from V and 4 bases from J, the junction kept 12 bases outside the gene matches. Looked up from germline, CDR1 is MDHEN and CDR2 is SYDVKM.

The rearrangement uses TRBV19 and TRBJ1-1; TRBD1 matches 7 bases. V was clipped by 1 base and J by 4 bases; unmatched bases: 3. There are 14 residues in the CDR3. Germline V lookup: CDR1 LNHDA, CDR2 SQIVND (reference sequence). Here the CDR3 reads CASSIGPGGTEAFF. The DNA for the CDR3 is TGTGCCAGTAGTATAGGGCCAGGGGGCACTGAAGCTTTCTTT.

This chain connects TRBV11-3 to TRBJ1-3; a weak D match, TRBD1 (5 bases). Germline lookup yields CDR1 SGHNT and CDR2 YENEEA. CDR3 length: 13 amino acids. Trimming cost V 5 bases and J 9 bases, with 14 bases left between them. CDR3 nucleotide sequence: TGTGCCAGCAGCCCAGGGTTGCTGGGCACCATATATTTT. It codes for CASSPGLLGTIYF.

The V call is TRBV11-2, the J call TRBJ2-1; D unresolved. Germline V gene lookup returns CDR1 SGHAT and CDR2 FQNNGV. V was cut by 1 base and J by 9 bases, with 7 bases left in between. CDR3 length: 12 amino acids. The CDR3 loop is CASSLGDAEQFF. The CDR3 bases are TGTGCCAGCAGCTTAGGGGATGCTGAGCAGTTCTTC.

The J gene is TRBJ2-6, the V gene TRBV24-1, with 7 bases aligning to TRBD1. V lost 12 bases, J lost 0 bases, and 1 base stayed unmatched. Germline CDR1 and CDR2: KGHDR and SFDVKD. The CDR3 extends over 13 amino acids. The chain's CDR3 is CAAGGSGANVLTF. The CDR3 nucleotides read TGTGCCGCAGGGGGCTCTGGGGCCAACGTCCTGACTTTC.